The T cell receptor (beta chain) under discussion was sequenced for a study of human T cells and chemical hapten exposure. In the study overall: 0.01% DPC was applied to the upper back in patch tests, which were read at 6 days. Study observations and caveats: Compared to controls, expanded TCRs made significantly more large clusters of similar CDR3s.

Time point specified: patch test 1, 2 weeks after DPC sensitization. Noted treatment: therapeutic diphenylcyclopropenone sensitization with weekly scalp DPC. Prior to application of each patch test, blood was drawn. Germline V lookup: CDR1 PRHDT, CDR2 FYEKMQ (reference sequence). This CDR3 comprises 11 residues. TCRdb ran MiXCR on the RACE reads and lists one entry per CDR3 protein. Counted here are approximately 340,000 distinct CDR3 sequences, about 7% occurring once; the ten biggest clones make up roughly 8%. Concerning this clonotype itself: Its target is not known. Being one base from a much bigger clone, this may be a read error.

The specimen comprised whole blood, sampled in connection with sensitization to the hapten diphenylcyclopropenone (DPC). This sequence joins TRBV13 and TRBJ2-1; D gene ambiguous. The clonotype comes from a young woman with alopecia areata. Some clones in this sample may be carry-over from other donors' samples. CDR3 DNA: TGTGACAGCAGCTTAATGGATGAGCAGTTCTTC. Its translation is CDSSLMDEQFF.